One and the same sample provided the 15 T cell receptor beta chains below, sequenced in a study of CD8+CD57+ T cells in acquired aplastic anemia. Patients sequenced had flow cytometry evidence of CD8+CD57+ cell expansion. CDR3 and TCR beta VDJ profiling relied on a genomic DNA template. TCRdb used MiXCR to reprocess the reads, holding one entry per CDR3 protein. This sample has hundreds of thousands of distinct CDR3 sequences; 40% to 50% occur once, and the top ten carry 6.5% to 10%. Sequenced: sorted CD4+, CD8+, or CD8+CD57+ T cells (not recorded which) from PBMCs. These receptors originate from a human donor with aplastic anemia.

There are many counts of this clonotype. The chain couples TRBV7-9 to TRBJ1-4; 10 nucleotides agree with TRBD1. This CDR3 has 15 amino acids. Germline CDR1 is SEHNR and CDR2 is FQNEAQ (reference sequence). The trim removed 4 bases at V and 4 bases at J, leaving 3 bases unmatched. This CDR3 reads CASSSRDRGNEKLFF. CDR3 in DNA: TGTGCCAGCAGCTCCCGGGACAGGGGTAATGAAAAACTGTTTTTT.

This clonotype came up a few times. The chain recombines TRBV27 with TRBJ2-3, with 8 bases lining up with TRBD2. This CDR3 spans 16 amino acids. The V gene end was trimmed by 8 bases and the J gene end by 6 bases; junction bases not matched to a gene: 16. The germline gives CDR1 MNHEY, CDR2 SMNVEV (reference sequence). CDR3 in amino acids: CASFPRLATEGDTQYF. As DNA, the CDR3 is TGTGCCAGCTTCCCCCGACTAGCGACGGAAGGGGATACGCAGTATTTT.

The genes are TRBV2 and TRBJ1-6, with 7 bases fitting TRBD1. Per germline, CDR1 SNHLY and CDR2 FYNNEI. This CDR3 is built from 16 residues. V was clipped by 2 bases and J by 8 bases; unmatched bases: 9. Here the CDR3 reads CASSEMGTVKHSPLHF. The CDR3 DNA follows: TGTGCCAGCAGTGAAATGGGGACAGTGAAACATTCACCCCTCCACTTT.

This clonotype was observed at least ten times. The CDR3 spells CSASAKAGIMYGYTF. The CDR3 DNA follows: TGCAGTGCCTCCGCTAAGGCAGGGATCATGTATGGCTACACCTTC. The chain carries TRBV20-1 and TRBJ1-2; maybe TRBD1 (5 bases). Trimming shortened V by 6 bases and J by 5 bases, and 22 bases separated the two germline ends. The CDR3 covers 15 residues. The V gene's germline CDR1 is DFQATT and CDR2 SNEGSKA (reference sequence).

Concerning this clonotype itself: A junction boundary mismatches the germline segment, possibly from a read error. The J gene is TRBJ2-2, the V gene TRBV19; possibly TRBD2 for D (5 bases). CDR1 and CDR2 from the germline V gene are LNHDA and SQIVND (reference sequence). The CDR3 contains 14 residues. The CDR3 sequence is CASSMAGNTGELFF. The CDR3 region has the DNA TGTGCCAGTAGTATGGCCGGGAACACTGGGGAGCTGTTTTTT.

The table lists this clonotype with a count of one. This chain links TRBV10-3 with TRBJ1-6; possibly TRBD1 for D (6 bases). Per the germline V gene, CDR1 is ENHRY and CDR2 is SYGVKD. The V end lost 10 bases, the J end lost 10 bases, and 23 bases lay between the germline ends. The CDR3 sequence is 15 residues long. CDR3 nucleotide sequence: TGTGCCACCCTCCTTGGTGGGGGGCCAGACTCACCCCTCCACTTT. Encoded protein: CATLLGGGPDSPLHF.

CDR3 coding DNA: TGTGCCAGCACCAGGGGGGACAGGGACGATCAGCCCCAGCATTTT. It is translated as CASTRGDRDDQPQHF. The rearrangement joins TRBV9 to TRBJ1-5, with TRBD1 matching 9 bases. V was pared by 6 bases and J by 5 bases, with 9 bases of the junction left unmatched. Germline assignment: CDR1 SGDLS and CDR2 YYNGEE. The CDR3 length is 15 residues.

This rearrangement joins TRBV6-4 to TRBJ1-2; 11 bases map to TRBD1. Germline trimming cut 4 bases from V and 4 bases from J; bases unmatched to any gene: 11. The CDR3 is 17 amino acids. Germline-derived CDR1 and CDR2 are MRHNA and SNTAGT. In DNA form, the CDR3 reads TGTGCCAGCAGTGGCGTTCGGGGGACAGGGGGAGGCTATGGCTACACCTTC. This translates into CASSGVRGTGGGYGYTF.

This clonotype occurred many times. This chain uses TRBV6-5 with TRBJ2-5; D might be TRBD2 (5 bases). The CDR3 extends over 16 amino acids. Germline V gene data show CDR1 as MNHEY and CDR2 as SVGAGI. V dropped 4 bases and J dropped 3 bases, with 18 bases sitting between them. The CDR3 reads CASSSSPGYDEETQYF. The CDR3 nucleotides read TGTGCCAGCAGTTCCTCTCCGGGGTACGATGAAGAGACCCAGTACTTC.

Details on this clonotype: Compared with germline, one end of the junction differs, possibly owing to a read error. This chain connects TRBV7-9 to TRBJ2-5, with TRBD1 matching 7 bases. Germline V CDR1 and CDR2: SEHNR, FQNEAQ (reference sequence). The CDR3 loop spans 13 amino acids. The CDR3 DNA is TGTGCCAGTAGCTCAGACAGGGTTTGGCCCCAGTACTTC. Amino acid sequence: CASSSDRVWPQYF.

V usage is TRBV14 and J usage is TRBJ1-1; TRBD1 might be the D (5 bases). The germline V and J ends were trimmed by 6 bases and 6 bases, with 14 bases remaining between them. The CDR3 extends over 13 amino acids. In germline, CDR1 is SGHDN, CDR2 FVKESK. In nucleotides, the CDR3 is TGTGCCAGCAGTGAAGATTGGGGGGCTGAAGCTTTCTTT. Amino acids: CASSEDWGAEAFF.

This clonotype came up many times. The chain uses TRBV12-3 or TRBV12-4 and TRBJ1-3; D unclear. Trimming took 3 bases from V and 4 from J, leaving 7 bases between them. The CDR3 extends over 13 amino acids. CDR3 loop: CASSFGLGNTIYF. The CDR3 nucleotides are TGTGCCAGCAGTTTCGGTTTAGGAAACACCATATATTTT.

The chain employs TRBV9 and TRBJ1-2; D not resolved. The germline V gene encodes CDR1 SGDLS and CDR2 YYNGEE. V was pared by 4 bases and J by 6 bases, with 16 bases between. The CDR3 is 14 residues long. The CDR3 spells CASSPRLLGDGYTF. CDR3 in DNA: TGTGCCAGCAGCCCTCGTTTACTCGGGGATGGCTACACCTTC.

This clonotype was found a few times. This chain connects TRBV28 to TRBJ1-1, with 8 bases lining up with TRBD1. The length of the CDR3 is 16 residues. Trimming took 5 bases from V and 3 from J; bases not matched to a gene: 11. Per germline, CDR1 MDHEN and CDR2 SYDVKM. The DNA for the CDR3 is TGTGCCAGCAGTCCAATGGACAGGGCGTCCGACACTGAAGCTTTCTTT. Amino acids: CASSPMDRASDTEAFF.

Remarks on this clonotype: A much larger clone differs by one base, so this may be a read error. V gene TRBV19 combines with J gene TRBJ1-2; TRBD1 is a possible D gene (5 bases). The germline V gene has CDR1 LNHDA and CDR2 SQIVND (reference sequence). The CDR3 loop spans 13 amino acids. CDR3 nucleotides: TGTGCCAGTGGTATGGGGACGGGTTATGGCTACACCTTC. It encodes CASGMGTGYGYTF. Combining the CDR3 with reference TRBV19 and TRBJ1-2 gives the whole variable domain DGGITQSPKYLFRKEGQNVTLSCEQNLNHDAMYWYRQDPGQGLRLIYYSQIVNDFQKGDIAEGYSVSREKKESFPLTVTSAQKNPTAFYLCASGMGTGYGYTFGSGTRLTVV.